Described below is a single TCR beta chain sequence and its context. The ends were cut back, 3 bases at V and 2 bases at J, with 10 bases in the middle. The CDR3 extends over 14 amino acids. Germline V lookup: CDR1 SGHAT, CDR2 FQNNGV. The assay was immunoSEQ multiplex PCR, and TCRdb's table has in-frame clones only and misses some. The table shows roughly 43,000 clones, with roughly nine tenths occurring only once. This specimen comes from a study of OX40 agonist ivuxolimab in advanced cancers. Background on the study: Patients receiving dose escalation had hepatocellular carcinoma, melanoma, renal cell or head and neck cancer.

The clonotype originates from an adult with an advanced solid tumor such as melanoma, head and neck, liver or kidney cancer. J is TRBJ1-1 and V is TRBV11-2; D is ambiguous. The source was CD4+ or CD8+ T cells sorted from blood, collected in a trial of the OX40 agonist ivuxolimab. The CDR3 DNA reads TGTGCCAGCAGCTTTAATGGAATAAACACTGAAGCTTTCTTT. Its protein is CASSFNGINTEAFF.